Listed below are T cell receptor beta chains from one sample, sequenced in a study of cytomegalovirus exposure and HLA in healthy donors. Clones were sequenced by immunoSEQ multiplex PCR, and TCRdb holds only the in-frame ones, with some missing. This sample's table reports over 150,000 clones. Sequencing was carried out using PBMCs. These receptors all stem from a boy aged 5-17 years in good health and CMV-seronegative. Both conserved end residues are part of each CDR3. Fields, in order: V gene, J gene, D gene, CDR3 protein, CDR3 DNA. D genes are given only for firm matches.

V gene: TRBV6-7
J gene: TRBJ2-2
D gene: .
CDR3 protein: CASSQKGRDRANTGELFF
CDR3 DNA: TGTGCCAGCAGCCAAAAAGGGCGGGACCGCGCGAACACCGGGGAGCTGTTTTTT

V gene: TRBV10-1
J gene: TRBJ1-1
D gene: .
CDR3 protein: CASSVDWPSAEAFF
CDR3 DNA: TGCGCCAGCAGTGTAGATTGGCCGAGCGCTGAAGCTTTCTTT

V gene: TRBV6-5
J gene: TRBJ2-1
D gene: .
CDR3 protein: CASSTGLYNEQFF
CDR3 DNA: TGTGCCAGCAGTACAGGGTTGTACAATGAGCAGTTCTTC

V gene: TRBV6-4
J gene: TRBJ1-1
D gene: .
CDR3 protein: CASSELMNTEAFF
CDR3 DNA: TGTGCCAGCAGTGAGTTAATGAACACTGAAGCTTTCTTT

V gene: TRBV21-1
J gene: TRBJ2-5
D gene: .
CDR3 protein: CASSSRIPQETQYF
CDR3 DNA: TGTGCCAGCAGCTCTCGTATTCCCCAAGAGACCCAGTACTTC

V gene: TRBV6-1
J gene: TRBJ2-7
D gene: TRBD2
CDR3 protein: CASSAEGLAGGTPGYF
CDR3 DNA: TGTGCCAGCAGTGCCGAGGGACTAGCGGGGGGGACCCCTGGGTACTTC

V gene: TRBV6-1
J gene: TRBJ1-2
D gene: .
CDR3 protein: CASSEGPEGSYGYTF
CDR3 DNA: TGTGCCAGCAGTGAGGGCCCCGAGGGATCATATGGCTACACCTTC

V gene: TRBV7-9
J gene: TRBJ2-1
D gene: TRBD2
CDR3 protein: CASSFRRGAYNEQFF
CDR3 DNA: TGTGCCAGCAGCTTTAGGCGGGGGGCCTACAATGAGCAGTTCTTC

V gene: TRBV2
J gene: TRBJ1-2
D gene: TRBD1
CDR3 protein: CASSEASTGVEGYTF
CDR3 DNA: TGTGCCAGCAGTGAAGCGTCGACAGGGGTGGAGGGCTACACCTTC

V gene: TRBV28
J gene: TRBJ1-5
D gene: TRBD1
CDR3 protein: CASRNKLGTGENQPQHF
CDR3 DNA: TGTGCCAGCAGGAACAAACTCGGGACAGGGGAGAATCAGCCCCAGCATTTT

V gene: TRBV5-5
J gene: TRBJ1-4
D gene: .
CDR3 protein: CASSLALLNNEKLFF
CDR3 DNA: TGTGCCAGCAGCTTGGCTTTACTAAATAATGAAAAACTGTTTTTT

V gene: TRBV29-1
J gene: TRBJ2-2
D gene: TRBD1
CDR3 protein: CSVPGQGGFNTGELFF
CDR3 DNA: TGTAGCGTACCGGGACAGGGAGGTTTTAACACCGGGGAGCTGTTTTTT

V gene: TRBV30
J gene: TRBJ2-1
D gene: .
CDR3 protein: CAWSGGGQYEQFF
CDR3 DNA: TGTGCCTGGAGCGGCGGGGGACAATATGAGCAGTTCTTC

V gene: TRBV19
J gene: TRBJ2-1
D gene: TRBD1
CDR3 protein: CASSTTGGSYNEQFF
CDR3 DNA: TGTGCCAGTAGTACAACAGGGGGATCCTACAATGAGCAGTTCTTC

V gene: TRBV6-1
J gene: TRBJ1-5
D gene: .
CDR3 protein: CASSEASGLAYNQPQHF
CDR3 DNA: TGTGCCAGCAGTGAAGCCTCCGGACTGGCATACAATCAGCCCCAGCATTTT

V gene: TRBV11-2
J gene: TRBJ2-7
D gene: TRBD2
CDR3 protein: CASSAGGAGLRYEQYF
CDR3 DNA: TGTGCCAGCAGCGCGGGGGGCGCGGGCCTAAGGTACGAGCAGTACTTC

V gene: TRBV4-1
J gene: TRBJ1-4
D gene: .
CDR3 protein: CASSRAIGEKLFF
CDR3 DNA: TGCGCCAGCAGCCGAGCCATCGGGGAAAAACTGTTTTTT

V gene: TRBV6-1
J gene: TRBJ2-7
D gene: .
CDR3 protein: CASDKDRYEQYF
CDR3 DNA: TGTGCCAGTGACAAAGACCGTTACGAGCAGTACTTC

V gene: TRBV7-3
J gene: TRBJ2-5
D gene: .
CDR3 protein: CASSLEGEETQYF
CDR3 DNA: TGTGCCAGCAGCTTAGAGGGGGAGGAGACCCAGTACTTC

V gene: TRBV6-1
J gene: TRBJ1-2
D gene: .
CDR3 protein: CASSEEGHRGYTF
CDR3 DNA: TGTGCCAGCAGTGAAGAGGGACATAGGGGCTACACCTTC

V gene: TRBV19
J gene: TRBJ1-5
D gene: TRBD1
CDR3 protein: CASSIDRAQGAGGNQPQHF
CDR3 DNA: TGTGCCAGTAGTATAGATCGGGCACAGGGGGCCGGTGGCAATCAGCCCCAGCATTTT

V gene: TRBV12-5
J gene: TRBJ1-2
D gene: .
CDR3 protein: CASGPGEGKRNYGYTF
CDR3 DNA: TGTGCTAGTGGTCCCGGGGAGGGGAAGCGTAACTATGGCTACACCTTC

V gene: TRBV7-3
J gene: TRBJ1-1
D gene: .
CDR3 protein: CASRLIREKNTEAFF
CDR3 DNA: TGTGCCAGCAGGCTAATTAGGGAGAAGAACACTGAAGCTTTCTTT

V gene: TRBV30
J gene: TRBJ2-6
D gene: .
CDR3 protein: CAWSPTGKATTGANVLTF
CDR3 DNA: TGTGCCTGGAGCCCAACAGGGAAAGCAACCACTGGGGCCAACGTCCTGACTTTC

V gene: TRBV28
J gene: TRBJ2-1
D gene: .
CDR3 protein: CASRRTGKSSYNEQFF
CDR3 DNA: TGTGCCAGCAGACGAACAGGGAAGAGTTCCTACAATGAGCAGTTCTTC

V gene: TRBV6-1
J gene: TRBJ2-2
D gene: TRBD1
CDR3 protein: CASNRGITGELFF
CDR3 DNA: TGTGCCAGCAACAGGGGGATCACCGGGGAGCTGTTTTTT

V gene: TRBV19
J gene: TRBJ2-7
D gene: .
CDR3 protein: CASSITGNEQYF
CDR3 DNA: TGTGCCAGTAGTATCACAGGGAACGAGCAGTACTTC

V gene: TRBV15
J gene: TRBJ2-7
D gene: TRBD1
CDR3 protein: CATSDRQGRYEQYF
CDR3 DNA: TGTGCCACCTCTGACCGACAGGGGAGATACGAGCAGTACTTC

V gene: TRBV7-3
J gene: TRBJ2-1
D gene: .
CDR3 protein: CASRPLSDEQFF
CDR3 DNA: TGTGCCAGCAGACCTTTGTCGGATGAGCAGTTCTTC

V gene: TRBV5-4
J gene: TRBJ1-2
D gene: .
CDR3 protein: CASSLYHNGYTF
CDR3 DNA: TGTGCCAGCAGCTTGTACCACAATGGCTACACCTTC

V gene: TRBV15
J gene: TRBJ2-7
D gene: TRBD1
CDR3 protein: CATSRTGDPYEQYF
CDR3 DNA: TGTGCCACCAGCAGGACAGGGGACCCCTACGAGCAGTACTTC

V gene: TRBV7-2
J gene: TRBJ2-7
D gene: TRBD2
CDR3 protein: CASSLPSGGFRSYEQYF
CDR3 DNA: TGTGCCAGCAGCTTACCTAGCGGGGGGTTTCGCTCCTACGAGCAGTACTTC

V gene: TRBV4-1
J gene: TRBJ1-5
D gene: .
CDR3 protein: CASSPGATKGNQPQHF
CDR3 DNA: TGCGCCAGCAGCCCGGGAGCCACGAAGGGCAATCAGCCCCAGCATTTT

V gene: TRBV6-6
J gene: TRBJ1-1
D gene: TRBD1
CDR3 protein: CASSETGVNTEAFF
CDR3 DNA: TGTGCCAGCAGTGAGACAGGGGTAAACACTGAAGCTTTCTTT

V gene: TRBV30
J gene: TRBJ1-1
D gene: TRBD1
CDR3 protein: CAWSPRDRVTEAFF
CDR3 DNA: TGTGCCTGGTCCCCTAGGGACAGGGTAACTGAAGCTTTCTTT